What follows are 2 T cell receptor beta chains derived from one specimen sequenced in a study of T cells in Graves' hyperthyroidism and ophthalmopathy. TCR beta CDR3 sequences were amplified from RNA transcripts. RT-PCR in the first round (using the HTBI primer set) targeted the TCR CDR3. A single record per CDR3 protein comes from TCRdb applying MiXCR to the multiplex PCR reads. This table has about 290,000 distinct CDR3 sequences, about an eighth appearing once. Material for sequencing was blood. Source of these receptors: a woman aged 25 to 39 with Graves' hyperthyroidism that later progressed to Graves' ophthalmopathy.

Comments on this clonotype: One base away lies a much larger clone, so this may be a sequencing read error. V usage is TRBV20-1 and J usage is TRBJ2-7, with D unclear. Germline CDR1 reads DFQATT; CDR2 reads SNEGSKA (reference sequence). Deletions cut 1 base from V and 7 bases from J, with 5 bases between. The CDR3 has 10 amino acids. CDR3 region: CSARGKEQYF. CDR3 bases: TGCAGTGCTAGAGGAAAGGAGCAGTACTTC.

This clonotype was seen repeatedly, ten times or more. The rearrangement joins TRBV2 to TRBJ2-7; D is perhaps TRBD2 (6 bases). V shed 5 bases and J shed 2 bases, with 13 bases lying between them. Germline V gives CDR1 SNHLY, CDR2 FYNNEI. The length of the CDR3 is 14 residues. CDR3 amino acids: CASSWGTLPYEQYF. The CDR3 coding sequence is TGTGCCAGCAGTTGGGGGACTCTCCCCTACGAGCAGTACTTC.